Reported below is one T cell receptor beta chain. This entry comes from a study of blood T cell repertoires in COVID-19. Study details: Samples came from the United States, Italy and Spain, spanning acute and convalescent COVID-19.

Trimming took 5 bases from V and 1 from J, leaving 11 bases between them. The CDR3 runs to 15 residues. CDR1 is MNHEY, CDR2 SMNVEV, per germline (reference sequence). Measured with immunoSEQ multiplex PCR; TCRdb has only the in-frame clones, and not every one. The sample lists 400,000 to 550,000 clones, about 85% occurring once. This TCR came from a woman under 30 with acute COVID-19. The sequenced sample consisted of PBMCs or T cells enriched from blood (not recorded which). The V and J genes are TRBV27 and TRBJ1-4; tentatively, D is TRBD1 (6 bases). The CDR3 sequence: CASSATRGTNEKLFF. The CDR3 DNA sequence: TGTGCCAGCAGTGCCACCAGGGGAACTAATGAAAAACTGTTTTTT.